Below, 25 T cell receptor beta chains from the same sample are listed, as sequenced in a study of T cell clonality in common variable immunodeficiency. Study results and limitations: Common variable immunodeficiency TCR beta sequences reportedly had fewer deletions and N-nucleotide insertions.

These TCRs are of unknown antigen specificity. Libraries were prepared by immunoSEQ multiplex PCR; TCRdb keeps only in-frame clonotypes and omits some of them. Recorded here are fewer than 8,000 clones, none singletons. The sequencing input was peripheral blood mononuclear cells. The receptors derive from a human donor with common variable immunodeficiency.

Partial CDR3 DNA: TGTGCCAGCAGTGTTCGGGGGGCAGCAGATGAG. It specifies CASSVRGAADE. Given in full, the CDR3 is CASSVRGAADEQFF. This chain uses TRBV6-1 with TRBJ2-1, with D possibly matching TRBD2 (7 bases). The sequenced fragment ends 3 residues before the CDR3 boundary, so the rest is inferred from the germline J gene. Trimming left V 4 bases short and J 8 bases short, with 15 bases between. The CDR3 covers 14 residues. Looked up from germline, CDR1 is MNHNS and CDR2 is SASEGT.

A word on this clone: The sequenced fragment ends 3 residues before the CDR3 boundary, so the rest is inferred from the germline J gene. The chain links TRBV7-2 to TRBJ2-5; D tentatively fits TRBD1 or TRBD2 (5 bases each). Per the germline V gene, CDR1 is SGHTA and CDR2 is FQGNSA. The CDR3 totals 15 residues. The ends were cut back, 3 bases at V and 5 bases at J, with 16 bases in the middle. This CDR3 reads CASSFLRGVRETQYF. The part of the CDR3 DNA that was read is TGTGCCAGCAGCTTTTTGAGGGGCGTCCGGGAGACC.

This clone occurred a few times. The read comes to an end 3 residues before the CDR3 does, leaving the germline J gene to fill in the end. V usage is TRBV19 and J usage is TRBJ2-7, with 7 nucleotides matching TRBD2. This CDR3 has 15 residues. V lost 1 base and J lost 0; bases outside the gene matches: 3. The germline CDR1 and CDR2 sequences are LNHDA and SQIVND (reference sequence). The CDR3 DNA, read in part, is TGTGCCAGTAGTATAGGAGCTAGCGGCTCCTACGAG. Translation: CASSIGASGSYE. The CDR3 in full is CASSIGASGSYEQYF.

In its sample, this clone was seen a few times. The read ends 3 residues early relative to the CDR3; the germline J gene fills the gap. This chain links TRBV7-6 with TRBJ2-7, with 8 bases that match TRBD1. Per the germline V gene, CDR1 is SGHVS and CDR2 is FNYEAQ. This CDR3 comprises 14 residues. V lost 1 base, J lost 2 bases, and 1 base stayed unmatched. The sequenced CDR3 bases are TGTGCCAGCAGCTTAGGCAGGGGGCCCTACGAG. Translated, it gives CASSLGRGPYE. The full CDR3 protein is CASSLGRGPYEQYF. Full variable domain (missing parts from reference TRBV7-6 and TRBJ2-7): GAGVSQSPRYKVTKRGQDVALRCDPISGHVSLYWYRQALGQGPEFLTYFNYEAQQDKSGLPNDRFSAERPEGSISTLTIQRTEQRDSAMYRCASSLGRGPYEQYFGPGTRLTVT.

The table lists this clone with a few counts. The read ends 3 residues shy of where the CDR3 ends; the end is completed using the germline J gene. The rearrangement uses TRBV20-1 and TRBJ2-7, with D uncertain. The CDR3 totals 15 residues. Germline loops: CDR1 DFQATT, CDR2 SNEGSKA (reference sequence). Trimming removed 3 bases at V and 4 bases at J, with 19 bases between. CDR3 in amino acids: CSASHDLPDRYEQYF. CDR3 DNA (partial): TGCAGTGCTAGTCACGACTTGCCCGACCGATACGAG.

There are many counts of this clone. Sequencing ends 3 residues short of the CDR3 end; the germline J gene provides the rest. This chain links TRBV5-1 with TRBJ1-4, with D perhaps matching TRBD1 (6 bases). Germline assignment: CDR1 SGHRS and CDR2 YFSETQ. The CDR3 extends over 14 amino acids. Deletions cut 1 base from V and 8 bases from J, with 12 bases between. The CDR3 DNA, read in part, is TGCGCCAGCAGCTTGACAGGGCGGGAAGAAAAA. Translating it yields CASSLTGREEK. The full CDR3 protein reads CASSLTGREEKLFF.

About this clone itself: The sequenced fragment ends 3 residues before the CDR3 boundary, so the rest is inferred from the germline J gene. The V call is TRBV7-3, the J call TRBJ2-4; unclear D gene. CDR1 is SGHTA, CDR2 FQGTGA, per germline. CDR3 length: 13 residues. CDR3 DNA, as far as it was read: TGTGCCAGCAGCTCTACAGATCAGAGGCCT. Translation: CASSSTDQRP. The full CDR3 reads CASSSTDQRPQYF.

At least ten counts were recorded for this clone. The read finishes 3 residues shy of the CDR3 end, and the germline J gene is used to complete it. The chain joins TRBV19 to TRBJ2-1, with 12 nucleotides matching TRBD2. The length of the CDR3 is 16 residues. Per germline, CDR1 LNHDA and CDR2 SQIVND (reference sequence). V was clipped by 4 bases and J by 0 bases; unmatched bases: 1. The CDR3 DNA, read in part, is TGTGCCAGTAGTAGGACTAGCGGGAACTCCTACAATGAG. Translation: CASSRTSGNSYNE. The whole CDR3 sequence is CASSRTSGNSYNEQFF.

CDR3 DNA (partial): TGTGCCAGCAGTACAGGGGAGGGGACC. Residues: CASSTGEGT. The full CDR3 is CASSTGEGTQYF. The chain has TRBV2 and TRBJ2-5; D is possibly TRBD1 or TRBD2 (7 bases each). The read ends 3 residues before the CDR3 terminus; that terminus is restored from the germline J gene. The CDR3 length is 12 residues. V was shortened by 5 bases and J by 7 bases, with 11 bases between the two germline ends. Germline CDR1 SNHLY, CDR2 FYNNEI.

This clone was observed a few times. Read data end 3 residues before the CDR3 end; the end is taken from the germline J gene. This rearrangement joins TRBV30 to TRBJ1-2; TRBD1 is a possible D gene (5 bases). The CDR3 has 13 amino acids. V lost 0 bases and J 7 bases, leaving 12 bases between the germline ends. The germline CDR1 and CDR2 sequences are GTSNPN and SVGIG (reference sequence). The covered CDR3 bases are TGTGCCTGGAGTGTATGGAGTAGGGGTGGC. Its translation: CAWSVWSRGG. The full CDR3 protein reads CAWSVWSRGGYTF.

This clone occurred a few times. The read finishes 3 residues shy of the CDR3 end, and the germline J gene is used to complete it. The chain carries TRBV5-5 and TRBJ1-5, with a tentative D call TRBD1 (6 bases). The CDR3 has 14 amino acids. V shed 4 bases and J shed 1 base, with 9 bases lying between them. The V gene's germline CDR1 is SGHKS and CDR2 YYEKEE (reference sequence). The CDR3 here is CASSGTPSNQPQHF. The DNA read from the CDR3 is TGTGCCAGCAGCGGGACACCGAGCAATCAGCCC.

This clone is labeled as medium-sized. The observed sequence ends 3 residues before the CDR3 terminus, with the missing tail filled in from the germline J gene. V usage is TRBV30 and J usage is TRBJ2-1, with TRBD2 matching 9 bases. The germline gives CDR1 GTSNPN, CDR2 SVGIG (reference sequence). With V trimmed by 2 bases and J by 8 bases, 10 bases remained unmatched. The length of the CDR3 is 15 residues. The CDR3 here is CAWSWASGTGDEQFF. The covered CDR3 bases are TGTGCCTGGAGTTGGGCTAGCGGGACTGGGGATGAG.

A note on this clone: The CDR3 goes on 3 residues after the read ends, and that part is filled in from the germline J gene. The V and J genes are TRBV7-2 and TRBJ2-5; D is undetermined. Trimming pared 4 bases from V and 4 bases from J, leaving 7 bases between. Germline V CDR1 and CDR2: SGHTA, FQGNSA. There are 12 residues in the CDR3. The CDR3 region is CASSSRRETQYF. The part of the CDR3 DNA that was read is TGTGCCAGCAGCTCTAGGAGAGAGACC.

This clone was observed a few times. With the read ending 3 residues before the CDR3 end, the germline J gene is used to fill in that end. V usage is TRBV19 and J usage is TRBJ2-7, with D uncertain. CDR1 is LNHDA, CDR2 SQIVND, per germline (reference sequence). This CDR3 is 13 amino acids long. V dropped 3 bases and J dropped 1 base, with 7 bases sitting between them. The CDR3 DNA, read in part, is TGTGCCAGTAGTATCGAAGGGTCCTACGAG. The encoded protein is CASSIEGSYE. The whole CDR3 protein is CASSIEGSYEQYF.

This clone appeared many times. From the germline J gene comes the end of the CDR3, since the read stops 3 residues before it. The chain is built from TRBV10-3 and TRBJ2-7, with D maybe TRBD1 (5 bases). This CDR3 has 14 residues. Germline values: CDR1 ENHRY, CDR2 SYGVKD. Trimming took 0 bases from V and 4 from J, leaving 10 bases between them. CDR3 DNA, as far as it was read: TGTGCCATCAGTGAGTCAGGGGTAGGGTACGAG. Translated, it gives CAISESGVGYE. The complete CDR3 protein is CAISESGVGYEQYF.

This clone has at least ten counts. The read is 3 residues too short to cover the CDR3 end, so that end is filled in from the germline J gene. The J gene is TRBJ2-7, the V gene TRBV5-1, with 7 bases identical to TRBD1. This CDR3 contains 16 residues. V was pared by 4 bases and J by 0 bases, with 10 bases of the junction left unmatched. Germline V gene data show CDR1 as SGHRS and CDR2 as YFSETQ. CDR3 region: CASSLNPQGSSYEQYF. CDR3 DNA (partial): TGCGCCAGCAGCCTAAACCCACAGGGGTCCTCCTACGAG.

The sample holds many counts of this clone. The read stops 3 residues short of the end of the CDR3; the missing end is completed from the germline J gene. V gene TRBV20-1 combines with J gene TRBJ2-7, with 12 positions matching TRBD2. The V gene end was trimmed by 5 bases and the J gene end by 5 bases; junction bases not matched to a gene: 4. Germline V gene data show CDR1 as DFQATT and CDR2 as SNEGSKA (reference sequence). This CDR3 contains 13 residues. The CDR3 bases that were read are TGCAGTGCTTTGACTAGCGGGAGACACGAG. It yields the protein CSALTSGRHE. The full CDR3 protein is CSALTSGRHEQYF.

By sample fraction, this clone is medium-sized. The read gets to within 3 residues of the CDR3 end, and the germline J gene fills in the rest. J is TRBJ2-2 and V is TRBV30, with unresolved D. The V gene's germline CDR1 is GTSNPN and CDR2 SVGIG (reference sequence). The CDR3 contains 14 residues. Trimming stripped 0 bases from V and 6 bases from J, with 11 bases between. This CDR3 reads CAWSVRRNAGELFF. The DNA read from the CDR3 is TGTGCCTGGAGTGTACGCAGAAACGCCGGGGAG.

In regard to this clone: The read stops 3 residues short of the end of the CDR3; the missing end is completed from the germline J gene. V gene TRBV7-2 combines with J gene TRBJ1-1; TRBD1 is a possible D gene (5 bases). V lost 3 bases, J lost 7 bases, and 12 bases lay in between. From germline, CDR1 is SGHTA and CDR2 FQGNSA. The CDR3 sequence is 13 residues long. The sequenced CDR3 bases are TGTGCCAGCAGCTTCACGGGGGGGGTTGAA. Encoded protein: CASSFTGGVE. The CDR3 as a whole reads CASSFTGGVEAFF.

Regarding this clone: The sequenced fragment ends 3 residues before the CDR3 boundary, so the rest is inferred from the germline J gene. The chain uses TRBV19 and TRBJ2-7, with 10 bases aligning to TRBD1. Per germline, CDR1 LNHDA and CDR2 SQIVND (reference sequence). V lost 7 bases and J lost 6; bases outside the gene matches: 9. CDR3 length: 14 residues. The sequenced part of the CDR3 DNA is TGTGCCAGTACTTTGACAGGGGGCCTTGGCGAG. It codes for CASTLTGGLGE. The entire CDR3 protein reads CASTLTGGLGEQYF.

Within the sample, this clone is medium-sized. The read comes to an end 3 residues before the CDR3 does, leaving the germline J gene to fill in the end. The V and J genes are TRBV14 and TRBJ2-3, with a possible D match to TRBD2 (5 bases). The CDR3 is 15 residues long. Germline V lookup: CDR1 SGHDN, CDR2 FVKESK. Trimming left V 1 base short and J 5 bases short, with 13 bases between. The CDR3 bases that were read are TGTGCCAGCAGCCAAGGGCGGGCCGTACGAGATACG. Protein sequence: CASSQGRAVRDT. The full CDR3 protein is CASSQGRAVRDTQYF.

A note on this clone: The missing CDR3 end, 3 residues past where the read stops, is filled in from the germline J gene. The chain is built from TRBV6-2 or TRBV6-3 and TRBJ2-7, with D unresolved. Looked up from germline, CDR1 is MNHEY and CDR2 is SVGEGT. CDR3 length: 11 residues. Trimming left V 2 bases short and J 6 bases short, with 5 bases between. CDR3: CASSYGSEQYF. The CDR3 DNA, read in part, is TGTGCCAGCAGTTACGGCAGCGAG.

Details on this clone: The read falls 3 residues short of the CDR3 end, and the missing part is taken from the germline J gene. The V gene is TRBV7-8, the J gene TRBJ2-7; 11 positions agree with TRBD2. The junction had 1 base not matched to a gene; V was cut back by 3 bases and J by 0 bases. The length of the CDR3 is 15 residues. CDR1 and CDR2 (germline): SGHVS, FQNEAQ. The chain's CDR3 is CASSFTSGSSYEQYF. The CDR3 bases that were read are TGTGCCAGCAGCTTTACTAGCGGGAGCTCCTACGAG. The full variable domain, in which reference TRBV7-8 and TRBJ2-7 provide the parts outside the CDR3, is GAGVSQSPRYKVAKRGQDVALRCDPISGHVSLFWYQQALGQGPEFLTYFQNEAQLDKSGLPSDRFFAERPEGSVSTLKIQRTQQEDSAVYLCASSFTSGSSYEQYFGPGTRLTVT.

This clone has just a few counts. Read data end 3 residues before the CDR3 end; the end is taken from the germline J gene. The chain is built from TRBV30 and TRBJ1-6; 8 bases agree with TRBD1. The J segment lost 12 bases and the V segment lost 7 bases, leaving 14 bases of the junction unmatched. This CDR3 is built from 14 residues. The germline V gene encodes CDR1 GTSNPN and CDR2 SVGIG (reference sequence). CDR3 DNA, as far as it was read: TGTGCCTACACACAGGGGGGGGGTTTAAGACCC. Translated: CAYTQGGGLRP. The complete CDR3 reads CAYTQGGGLRPLHF.

The sample holds a few counts of this clone. The CDR3 extends 3 residues past the end of the read, so its final part is completed from the germline J gene. The genes are TRBV6-1 and TRBJ2-7; 10 bases line up with TRBD2. There are 16 residues in the CDR3. Germline CDR1 and CDR2: MNHNS and SASEGT. V was clipped by 5 bases and J by 6 bases; unmatched bases: 13. The CDR3 here is CASSKGAAGGLVEQYF. The CDR3 bases that were read are TGTGCCAGCAGTAAAGGGGCAGCGGGAGGGTTAGTCGAG.